This TCR beta chain was recovered during a study of blood T cell repertoires in COVID-19. Study details: Acute and convalescent COVID-19 samples came from the United States, Italy and Spain.

The junction had 12 bases not matched to a gene; V was cut back by 6 bases and J by 3 bases. Germline lookup yields CDR1 ENHRY and CDR2 SYGVKD. The CDR3 spans 17 residues. In the original processing: Amplification with reference gene primers provided the estimates of nucleated cell counts. Produced via immunoSEQ multiplex PCR; TCRdb's table is partial and in-frame only. That table gives V, J and clone size, and the DNA gave D and trimming. The sample includes approximately 170,000 clones, less than 80% of them seen just once. The source is a woman aged 45-60 years with acute or convalescent COVID-19. The chain has TRBV10-3 and TRBJ2-3, with 10 bases matching TRBD2. The sequenced sample was peripheral blood. The CDR3 sequence: CAIRASDPSGRTDTQYF. CDR3 nucleotide sequence: TGTGCCATCAGAGCCTCGGATCCTAGCGGGAGAACAGATACGCAGTATTTT.